The clone carrying this T cell receptor (beta chain) was detected ten times or more. Germline V CDR1 and CDR2: LGHNA, YSLEER. Trimming at V came to 1 base and at J to 8 bases, leaving 9 bases not matched to a gene. This CDR3 has 16 amino acids. The sample originates from a study of T-cell reconstitution after alpha-beta-depleted transplantation in children. The library targeted TCRbeta and was prepared with unique molecular identifiers. Via MiXCR, TCRdb re-called the PCR reads, giving one row per CDR3 protein. The table has about 16,000 distinct CDR3 sequences, 4.5% to 6% seen once. The sequence came from a boy younger than 18 with acute lymphoblastic leukemia, due to receive a stem cell transplant. Specimen: PBMCs, collected before TCRalphabeta/CD19-depleted stem cell transplant. This chain links TRBV4-3 with TRBJ2-1, with 9 bases identical to TRBD2. The CDR3 nucleotides read TGCGCCAGCAGCCAAGCCGGCGGCGGGGGGGTACATGAGCAGTTCTTC. Translating it yields CASSQAGGGGVHEQFF.